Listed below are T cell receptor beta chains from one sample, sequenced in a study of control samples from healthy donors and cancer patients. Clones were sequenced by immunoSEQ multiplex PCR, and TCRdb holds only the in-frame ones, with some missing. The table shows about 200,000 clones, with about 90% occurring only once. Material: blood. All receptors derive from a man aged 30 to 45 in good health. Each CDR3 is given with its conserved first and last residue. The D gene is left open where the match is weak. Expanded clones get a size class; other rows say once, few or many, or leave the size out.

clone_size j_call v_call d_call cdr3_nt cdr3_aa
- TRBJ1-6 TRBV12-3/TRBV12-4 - TGTGCCAGCAGCCTGACAATTGTTAAACCCCTCCACTTT CASSLTIVKPLHF
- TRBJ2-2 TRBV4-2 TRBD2 TGTGCCAGCAGCCAGAGCCTCGGGACTAGCGGGGGGCGGACCACGAACACCGGGGAGCTGTTTTTT CASSQSLGTSGGRTTNTGELFF
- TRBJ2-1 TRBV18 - TGTGCCAGCTCACCACTCCCAGGGCATGAGCAGTTCTTC CASSPLPGHEQFF
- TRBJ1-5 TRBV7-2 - TGTGCCAGCAGCTCCCACGGGGAGGGGAGCAATCAGCCCCAGCATTTT CASSSHGEGSNQPQHF
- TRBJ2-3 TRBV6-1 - TGTGCCAGCAGTGAGGAGGCTCGGGGGTCCACAGATACGCAGTATTTT CASSEEARGSTDTQYF
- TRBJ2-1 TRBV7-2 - TGTGCCAGCAGCTTAGTGCAACACCCCGACTACAATGAGCAGTTCTTC CASSLVQHPDYNEQFF
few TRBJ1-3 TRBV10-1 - TGCGCCAGCAGTGAAGGCCTCTCTGGAAACACCATATATTTT CASSEGLSGNTIYF
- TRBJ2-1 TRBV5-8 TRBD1 TGTGCCAGCAGCACGGGACAGTCCAACAATGAGCAGTTCTTC CASSTGQSNNEQFF
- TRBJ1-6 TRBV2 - TGTGCCAGCAGTCGATACAGGGAATCCTATAATTCACCCCTCCACTTT CASSRYRESYNSPLHF
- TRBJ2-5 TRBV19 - TGTGCCAGTAGTATCTGGGGGCCGGGGGCCCAGTACTTC CASSIWGPGAQYF
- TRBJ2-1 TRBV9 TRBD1 TGTGCCAGCAGCGTAGGTCTCGGGACAGGGGGCTTGAGGAATGAGCAGTTCTTC CASSVGLGTGGLRNEQFF
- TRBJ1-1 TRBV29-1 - TGCAGCGTTGTACAGGCAGGCCCTGGTACTGAAGCTTTCTTT CSVVQAGPGTEAFF
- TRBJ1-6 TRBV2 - TGTGCCAGCAGTGAGGCACTGCCTTACTCCTATAATTCACCCCTCCACTTT CASSEALPYSYNSPLHF
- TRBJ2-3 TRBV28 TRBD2 TGTGCCAGCAGTTTATTGGGGGTTACTAGCGGGGGCACAGATACGCAGTATTTT CASSLLGVTSGGTDTQYF
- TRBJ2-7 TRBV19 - TGTGCCAGTATCTGCAGGACGTCGAGCTCCTACGAGCAGTACTTC CASICRTSSSYEQYF
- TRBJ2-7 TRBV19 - TGTGCCAGTAGTATGGGGACACCGGCCGGGACGACGGGCGAGCAGTACTTC CASSMGTPAGTTGEQYF
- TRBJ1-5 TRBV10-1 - TGCGCCAGCAGTGAGTCGGCAGGGGAGGGTCAGCCCCAGCATTTT CASSESAGEGQPQHF
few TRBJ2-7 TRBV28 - TGTGCCAGCAGTTCTGAACCGGCTGGCCTCGAGCAGTACTTC CASSSEPAGLEQYF
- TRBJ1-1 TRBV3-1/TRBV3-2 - TGTGCCAGCAGCCAAGATCAACAGCCAGTAGGGACTGAAGCTTTCTTT CASSQDQQPVGTEAFF
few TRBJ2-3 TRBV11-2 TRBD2 TGTGCCAGCAGCTTAGATATTAGCGGGGGGGGTAGAGATACGCAGTATTTT CASSLDISGGGRDTQYF
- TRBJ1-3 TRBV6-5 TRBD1 TGTGCCAGCAGTTACACAACAACAGGGGAGAGAAACACCATATATTTT CASSYTTTGERNTIYF
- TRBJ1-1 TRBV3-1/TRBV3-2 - TGTGCCAGCAGCCTTTTCAAGAACACTGAAGCTTTCTTT CASSLFKNTEAFF
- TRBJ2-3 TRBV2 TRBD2 TGTGCCAGCAATCCTAGCGGGGGGGCGGGTGGCACAGATACGCAGTATTTT CASNPSGGAGGTDTQYF
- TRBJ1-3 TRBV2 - TGTGCCAGCAGTGCGCCCCCCCCGGTGGTCGTCCGAAACACCATATATTTT CASSAPPPVVVRNTIYF
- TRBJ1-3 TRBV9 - TGTGCCAGCAGCGCCCAAAGTTCTCTTCTTGGAAACACCATATATTTT CASSAQSSLLGNTIYF
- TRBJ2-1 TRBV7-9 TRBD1 TGTGCCAGCAGCTTCCCCGGGACAGGGGACTATGTGGTCCTCGATGAGCAGTTCTTC CASSFPGTGDYVVLDEQFF
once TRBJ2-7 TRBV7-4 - TGTGCCAGCAGCTTAGTTTGGGACGCATGGAGTTACTACGAGCAGTACTTC CASSLVWDAWSYYEQYF
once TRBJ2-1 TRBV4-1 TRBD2 TGCGCCAGCGGGGCGGGGGGGTCCAATGAGCAGTTCTTC CASGAGGSNEQFF
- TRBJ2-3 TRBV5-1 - TGCGCCAGCAGCTTGGCCTGGCAGCCCACAGATACGCAGTATTTT CASSLAWQPTDTQYF
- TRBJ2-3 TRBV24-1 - TGTGCCACCAGTGATAGGACTGGTGCCGGTCGTACGCAGTATTTT CATSDRTGAGRTQYF
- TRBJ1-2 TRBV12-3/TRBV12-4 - TGTGCCAGCAGTTTCCGGAGTTCCTATGGCTACACCTTC CASSFRSSYGYTF
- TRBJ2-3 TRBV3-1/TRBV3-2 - TGTGCCAGCAGCCAAGCCGATACTACCCCCCAGTATTTT CASSQADTTPQYF
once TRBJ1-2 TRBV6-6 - TGTGCCAGCAGTTACTATTCCGGGACGGTAATTGGCTACACCTTC CASSYYSGTVIGYTF